A selection of T cell receptor beta chains follows, all from one sample in a study of OX40 agonist ivuxolimab in advanced cancers. TCRdb keeps only in-frame clones here, not all; method: immunoSEQ multiplex PCR. The sample includes nearly 35,000 clones, around 93% of them seen just once. The sequencing here drew on CD4+ or CD8+ T cells sorted from blood, taken in a trial of the OX40 agonist ivuxolimab. Receptor source: an adult with an advanced solid tumor such as melanoma, head and neck, liver or kidney cancer. Each CDR3 is given with its conserved first and last residue. The D gene is left open where the match is weak. Only some rows state a clone size, as once, few, many or a class for expanded clones.

>-|TRBV4-1|17|TRBD2|TRBJ2-4
TGCGCCAGCAGCCAAGCGCGACGGGAGGGCCTAAAGGACATTCAGTACTTC
CASSQARREGLKDIQYF
>few|TRBV19|17|TRBD1|TRBJ2-3
TGTGCCAGTAGTATATGTTCGGACAGGGGTAGCACAGATACGCAGTATTTT
CASSICSDRGSTDTQYF
>-|TRBV4-3|14|-|TRBJ1-1
TGCGCCAGCAGCCCAAGGGTCCAGAACACTGAAGCTTTCTTT
CASSPRVQNTEAFF
>-|TRBV27|13|-|TRBJ1-1
TGTGCCAGCAGTCTGGGGGAGTGGACTGAAGCTTTCTTT
CASSLGEWTEAFF
>-|TRBV19|14|-|TRBJ2-2
TGTGCCAGTAGTATAAGAGGGGTGGCGGGGGAGCTGTTTTTT
CASSIRGVAGELFF
>once|TRBV10-3|13|-|TRBJ1-5
TGTGCCACCTTTGAGGGGGGCGGTCAGCCCCAGCATTTT
CATFEGGGQPQHF
>medium-sized|TRBV30|13|-|TRBJ1-5
TGTGCCTGGAGAGACAGGTCATGGCAGCCCCAGCATTTT
CAWRDRSWQPQHF
>-|TRBV15|16|-|TRBJ1-4
TGTGCCACCAGCAGAGATGGGGCAGCAACTAATGAAAAACTGTTTTTT
CATSRDGAATNEKLFF
>-|TRBV5-1|15|-|TRBJ2-3
TGCGCCAGCAGCTCCTGGGGGAGTGGGACAGATACGCAGTATTTT
CASSSWGSGTDTQYF
>-|TRBV5-4|14|TRBD2|TRBJ2-7
TGTGCCAGCAGCCCCAGCGGGAGCGGTTACGAGCAGTACTTC
CASSPSGSGYEQYF
>-|TRBV30|13|-|TRBJ1-4
TGTGCCTGGAGTCGGGCAACTAATGAAAAACTGTTTTTT
CAWSRATNEKLFF
>-|TRBV27|13|-|TRBJ1-5
TGTGCCAGCAGTTTAACTTCGGGTCAGCCCCAGCATTTT
CASSLTSGQPQHF
>once|TRBV11-2|15|-|TRBJ1-5
TGTGCCAGCAGCTTAGACCTCGGGGGGGGTCAGCCCCAGCATTTT
CASSLDLGGGQPQHF
>-|TRBV27|11|-|TRBJ2-1
TGTGCCAGCAGGGAATACAATGAGCAGTTCTTC
CASREYNEQFF
>-|TRBV4-2|15|-|TRBJ1-1
TGTGCCAGCAGCCAAGATCGGGGGACGAACACTGAAGCTTTCTTT
CASSQDRGTNTEAFF
>-|TRBV28|13|-|TRBJ2-3
TGTGCCAGCAGTCCTCGGCGGCAAGATACGCAGTATTTT
CASSPRRQDTQYF
>-|TRBV6-5|15|-|TRBJ1-2
TGTGCCAGCAGTTACTCGACTTTCGGTAACTATGGCTACACCTTC
CASSYSTFGNYGYTF
>-|TRBV27|18|-|TRBJ2-5
TGTGCCAGCAGTCTCTATAGCGGTTGGACAGGAAAGTGGGAGACCCAGTACTTC
CASSLYSGWTGKWETQYF
>-|TRBV27|15|-|TRBJ2-3
TGTGCCAGCGGGAGCGGAACAACTAGCACAGATACGCAGTATTTT
CASGSGTTSTDTQYF
>-|TRBV21-1|16|-|TRBJ2-3
TGTGCCAGCAGCAAAGGTGTAGCGGGCAGCACAGATACGCAGTATTTT
CASSKGVAGSTDTQYF
>-|TRBV7-8|14|-|TRBJ2-1
TGTGCCAGCAGCCCCACCCCCACCTACAATGAGCAGTTCTTC
CASSPTPTYNEQFF
>-|TRBV6-1|12|-|TRBJ2-7
TGTGCCAGCAGTGAACAGGGAACCGAGCAGTACTTC
CASSEQGTEQYF
>-|TRBV6-5|13|TRBD1|TRBJ1-5
TGTGCCAGCAGTACACAGGGGGGTCAGCCCCAGCATTTT
CASSTQGGQPQHF
>-|TRBV10-3|16|-|TRBJ1-5
TGTGCCATCAGTGAGTCGAGGGGGTCTAGCAATCAGCCCCAGCATTTT
CAISESRGSSNQPQHF
>-|TRBV4-2|15|TRBD1|TRBJ2-1
TGTGCCAGCAGCCGGCCGGACAGGGTGCACAATGAGCAGTTCTTC
CASSRPDRVHNEQFF
>-|TRBV4-3|15|TRBD1|TRBJ1-5
TGCGCCAGCAGCCAAGAGGGACAGGGGAAAGGGCCCCAGCATTTT
CASSQEGQGKGPQHF
>-|TRBV7-9|12|-|TRBJ2-7
TGTGCCAGCAGCTTAGGGACTTACGAGCAGTACTTC
CASSLGTYEQYF
>-|TRBV27|13|-|TRBJ2-1
TGTGCCAGCAGTTTAGGGGCCGGGAATGAGCAGTTCTTC
CASSLGAGNEQFF
>few|TRBV19|11|-|TRBJ1-1
TGTGCCAGCCGTAGACAGCCCGAAGCTTTCTTT
CASRRQPEAFF
>-|TRBV5-6|14|TRBD2|TRBJ2-3
TGTGCCAGCAGCTTGGAGGGGGGACTAGCCATCAAGTATTTT
CASSLEGGLAIKYF
>-|TRBV7-3|15|TRBD1|TRBJ1-2
TGTGCCAGCAGCTTAGGGGGACAGCACCAAGGTGGCTACACCTTC
CASSLGGQHQGGYTF
>-|TRBV19|16|TRBD1|TRBJ2-3
TGTGCCAGTAGTATAGGTTGGACAGGGGGCACAGATACGCAGTATTTT
CASSIGWTGGTDTQYF
>-|TRBV19|15|-|TRBJ2-1
TGTGCCAGTAGTATCCACGGAAGCACCTTGAATGAGCAGTTCTTC
CASSIHGSTLNEQFF
>-|TRBV7-9|15|TRBD1|TRBJ2-3
TGTGCCAGCAGCTCGGACAGGGGGGCAGCAGATACGCAGTATTTT
CASSSDRGAADTQYF
>-|TRBV27|18|TRBD2|TRBJ2-6
TGTGCCAGCAGTTTATCGTCTGGGGGGGTCCCAGGGGCCAACGTCCTGACTTTC
CASSLSSGGVPGANVLTF
>-|TRBV2|13|-|TRBJ2-7
TGTGCCACCGCTCGAGGGGGTTCGTACGAGCAGTACTTC
CATARGGSYEQYF
>-|TRBV7-9|12|-|TRBJ2-2
TGTGCCAGCAGCTCGGACAGCGGGGAGCTGTTTTTT
CASSSDSGELFF
>-|TRBV6-5|13|TRBD2|TRBJ2-5
TGTGCCAGCACGGCGGGAGGGCCTAGGACCCAGTACTTC
CASTAGGPRTQYF
>-|TRBV11-2|16|TRBD2|TRBJ2-7
TGTGCCAGCAGCTTAGGGGGACTAGCGGGGGGCTACGAGCAGTACTTC
CASSLGGLAGGYEQYF
>-|TRBV5-4|14|TRBD1|TRBJ1-1
TGTGCCAGCAGCCGGGGGACAGAGAACACTGAAGCTTTCTTT
CASSRGTENTEAFF
>-|TRBV6-6|14|TRBD1|TRBJ1-1
TGTGCCAGCAGAGAGCACAGGGGGAACACTGAAGCTTTCTTT
CASREHRGNTEAFF
>few|TRBV11-3|14|-|TRBJ1-3
TGTGCCAGCAGCTTACGGGGAACTGGAAACACCATATATTTT
CASSLRGTGNTIYF
>-|TRBV7-6|17|-|TRBJ2-1
TGTGCCAGCAGCTTTATATTCTACTCGCAAACCGACAATGAGCAGTTCTTC
CASSFIFYSQTDNEQFF
>-|TRBV7-7|11|-|TRBJ2-2
TGTGCTGCGGAACTAGCCGGGGAGCTGTTTTTT
CAAELAGELFF
>-|TRBV4-3|15|-|TRBJ2-7
TGCGCCAGCAGCCAAGATCGTCCAGGAAACTACGAGCAGTACTTC
CASSQDRPGNYEQYF
>-|TRBV27|16|TRBD2|TRBJ2-5
TGTGCCAGCAGTCCCGGGGTAGCGGGGGCCCTCGTTACTCAGTACTTC
CASSPGVAGALVTQYF
>-|TRBV6-6|13|-|TRBJ2-1
TGTGCCAGCTCCCTGGGGAGATACAATGAGCAGTTCTTC
CASSLGRYNEQFF
>-|TRBV4-1|14|-|TRBJ2-1
TGCGCCAGCAGCCAAGCCACCAGATTTAATGAGCAGTTCTTC
CASSQATRFNEQFF
>-|TRBV5-6|16|-|TRBJ2-3
TGTGCCAGCAGCGTAGGCGCGCGGGACTTGACAGATACGCAGTATTTT
CASSVGARDLTDTQYF
>few|TRBV15|14|-|TRBJ2-1
TGTGCCACCAGCAGAGGGGAGGAGGTGGGTGAGCAGTTCTTC
CATSRGEEVGEQFF
>-|TRBV19|17|-|TRBJ2-2
TGTGCCAGCCTCGAGGCCCACGGCGGCACGAACACCGGGGAGCTGTTTTTT
CASLEAHGGTNTGELFF
>-|TRBV10-1|14|-|TRBJ2-7
TGCGCCATCCGGGGTAGTGAGTCCTCCTACGAGCAGTACTTC
CAIRGSESSYEQYF
>-|TRBV19|17|-|TRBJ1-1
TGTGCCAGTAGTATTCTGTCGTTCGGGCACCCGAACACTGAAGCTTTCTTT
CASSILSFGHPNTEAFF
>-|TRBV27|15|-|TRBJ2-7
TGTGCCAGCAGTTTATCGGAGCTTGCAACCTACGAGCAGTACTTC
CASSLSELATYEQYF
>-|TRBV7-6|11|-|TRBJ2-7
TGTGCCAGCAGCTTAGACGATGAGCAGTACTTC
CASSLDDEQYF